The 22 T cell receptor beta chains reported below all come from one sample, sequenced in a study of molecular identifiers for immune sequencing clone quantification. TCRdb re-derived calls from the PCR reads in MiXCR, one entry per CDR3 protein. This sample carries about 640,000 distinct CDR3 sequences, about 20% of them seen once, and the ten largest clones take roughly 0.85%. The material sequenced was naive CD8+ T cells from blood, with Jurkat cell RNA spiked in. Subset specified: FACS-sorted CD8+CD4-CCR7+CD45RA+ naive T cells. Receptor source: a human donor in good health. Some libraries in this study had Jurkat cell RNA spiked in.

This clonotype was counted many times. This sequence joins TRBV13 and TRBJ2-1; no reliable D call. This CDR3 has 14 residues. The V end lost 5 bases, the J end lost 0 bases, and 8 bases lay between the germline ends. Looked up from germline, CDR1 is PRHDT and CDR2 is FYEKMQ (reference sequence). CDR3 sequence (DNA): TGTGCCAGCAGCCGGAAAAGCTCCTACAATGAGCAGTTCTTC. It is translated as CASSRKSSYNEQFF.

This clonotype was counted only a few times. The chain recombines TRBV6-2 or TRBV6-3 with TRBJ2-7; 12 bases match TRBD1. The germline gives CDR1 MNHEY, CDR2 SVGEGT. V lost 0 bases, J lost 5 bases, and 11 bases stayed unmatched. CDR3 size: 18 residues. The CDR3 coding sequence is TGTGCCAGCAGTTACTCGATTCAGCCGGGACAGGGGGCGAACGAGCAGTACTTC. Translation gives CASSYSIQPGQGANEQYF.

This clonotype showed up many times. A much larger clone differs by one base, so this may be a read error. This sequence joins TRBV7-6 and TRBJ2-3, with no clear D. CDR3 length: 13 amino acids. V shed 1 base and J shed 3 bases, with 5 bases lying between them. The germline CDR1 and CDR2 sequences are SGHVS and FNYEAQ. CDR3 coding DNA: TGTGCCAGCAGCTTAGGAGAGACAGATACGCAGTATTTT. It encodes CASSLGETDTQYF.

This clonotype was detected ten times or more. The chain recombines TRBV24-1 with TRBJ2-1; D uncertain. V gave up 1 base and J gave up 1 base, with 10 bases separating them. CDR1 is KGHDR, CDR2 SFDVKD, per germline. CDR3 length: 16 residues. CDR3 sequence (DNA): TGTGCCACCAGTGATTTATCTACGGCGTCCTACAATGAGCAGTTCTTC. Protein product: CATSDLSTASYNEQFF.

Worth noting for this clonotype: This clone may be a read error of a much larger clone one base away. CDR3 amino acids: CSVRWGRSSYEQYF. Here the CDR3 DNA reads TGCAGCGTGAGGTGGGGCAGAAGCTCCTACGAGCAGTACTTC. The rearrangement links TRBV29-1 to TRBJ2-7, with D perhaps TRBD1 (5 bases). Per germline, CDR1 SQVTM and CDR2 ANQGSEA. The CDR3 covers 14 residues. The ends were cut back, 6 bases at V and 0 bases at J, with 15 bases in the middle.

This clonotype came up many times. The V call is TRBV7-6, the J call TRBJ2-5, with 7 nucleotides matching TRBD2. The ends lost 5 bases at V and 1 base at J; junction bases unmatched: 7. This CDR3 contains 15 residues. The germline CDR1 and CDR2 sequences are SGHVS and FNYEAQ. This chain's CDR3 is CASSLMGGGQETQYF. DNA of the CDR3: TGTGCCAGCAGCCTGATGGGCGGGGGCCAAGAGACCCAGTACTTC. Full variable domain (outside the CDR3, taken from reference TRBV7-6 and TRBJ2-5): GAGVSQSPRYKVTKRGQDVALRCDPISGHVSLYWYRQALGQGPEFLTYFNYEAQQDKSGLPNDRFSAERPEGSISTLTIQRTEQRDSAMYRCASSLMGGGQETQYFGPGTRLLVL.

The gene calls are TRBV14 and TRBJ2-5; unclear D gene. Germline assignment: CDR1 SGHDN and CDR2 FVKESK. The CDR3 is made up of 13 amino acids. Trimming took 4 bases from V and 5 from J, leaving 11 bases between them. CDR3 sequence reads: CASSLLFWETQYF. The CDR3 DNA is TGTGCCAGCAGCCTCTTGTTTTGGGAGACCCAGTACTTC.

This clonotype occurred once. The V and J genes are TRBV14 and TRBJ2-7; 11 positions agree with TRBD2. The junction had 10 bases not matched to a gene; V was cut back by 0 bases and J by 3 bases. Looked up from germline, CDR1 is SGHDN and CDR2 is FVKESK. This CDR3 region has 18 residues. CDR3 sequence: CASSQDALAGGGNYEQYF. CDR3 nucleotide sequence: TGTGCCAGCAGCCAAGATGCCCTAGCGGGGGGTGGGAACTACGAGCAGTACTTC. The entire variable domain, with the rest obtained from reference TRBV14 and TRBJ2-7, is as follows: EAGVTQFPSHSVIEKGQTVTLRCDPISGHDNLYWYRRVMGKEIKFLLHFVKESKQDESGMPNNRFLAERTGGTYSTLKVQPAELEDSGVYFCASSQDALAGGGNYEQYFGPGTRLTVT.

The rearrangement joins TRBV2 to TRBJ1-1; weak D call: TRBD1 (6 bases). CDR3 length: 11 residues. The germline V and J ends were trimmed by 10 bases and 6 bases, with 12 bases remaining between them. Germline values: CDR1 SNHLY, CDR2 FYNNEI. The CDR3 DNA is TGTGCCACCCCTGAGGGGGCTGAAGCTTTCTTT. This codes for CATPEGAEAFF.

This clonotype was seen a handful of times. Given a much more abundant clone one base away, this may be a read error. This sequence joins TRBV7-6 and TRBJ2-1; maybe TRBD1 (6 bases). The CDR3 runs to 14 residues. Trimming left V 4 bases short and J 8 bases short, with 15 bases between. CDR1 and CDR2 from the germline V gene are SGHVS and FNYEAQ. The CDR3: CASSSGVRVDEQFF. CDR3 coding DNA: TGTGCCAGCAGCTCAGGGGTCAGGGTGGATGAGCAGTTCTTC.

This clonotype occurred a few times. The genes are TRBV7-9 and TRBJ2-7, with TRBD2 matching over 10 bases. The CDR3 covers 17 residues. CDR1 and CDR2 from the germline V gene are SEHNR and FQNEAQ (reference sequence). The V segment lost 5 bases and the J segment 2 bases; nucleotides outside the gene matches: 12. The CDR3 spells CASSPRTSGTETYEQYF. CDR3 bases: TGTGCCAGCAGCCCCCGGACTAGCGGCACCGAGACCTACGAGCAGTACTTC. Looking up the rest from reference TRBV7-9 and TRBJ2-7 gives the full variable domain: DTGVSQNPRHKITKRGQNVTFRCDPISEHNRLYWYRQTLGQGPEFLTYFQNEAQLEKSRLLSDRFSAERPKGSFSTLEIQRTEQGDSAMYLCASSPRTSGTETYEQYFGPGTRLTVT.

This clonotype has at least ten counts. The chain combines TRBV6-6 with TRBJ1-5; no firm D call. The V gene lost 0 bases and the J gene lost 0 bases, with 15 bases spanning the gap. The CDR3 sequence is 18 residues long. Germline V lookup: CDR1 MNHNY, CDR2 SVGAGI (reference sequence). This chain's CDR3 is CASSYSRREDNSNQPQHF. CDR3 coding DNA: TGTGCCAGCAGTTACTCGAGGAGGGAAGATAATAGCAATCAGCCCCAGCATTTT.

There are many counts of this clonotype. The chain links TRBV12-3 or TRBV12-4 to TRBJ2-7; 7 bases are a match to TRBD1. The junction had 3 bases not matched to a gene; V was cut back by 2 bases and J by 2 bases. This CDR3 has 14 amino acids. The CDR3, as DNA: TGTGCCAGCAGTTTAAACAGGGGAGCCTACGAGCAGTACTTC. Its protein is CASSLNRGAYEQYF.

This clonotype was observed at least ten times. V usage is TRBV16 and J usage is TRBJ1-2; no reliable D call. From germline, CDR1 is KGHSY and CDR2 FQNENV. The CDR3 consists of 16 residues. Trimming removed 0 bases from V and 2 bases from J, with 13 bases in between. The CDR3 here is CASSQSREGGNYGYTF. The CDR3 region has the DNA TGTGCCAGCAGCCAATCAAGAGAGGGAGGCAACTATGGCTACACCTTC.

V usage is TRBV7-6 and J usage is TRBJ1-3; no clear D gene. CDR1 and CDR2 from the germline V gene are SGHVS and FNYEAQ. Trimming cost V 5 bases and J 6 bases, with 17 bases left between them. The CDR3 runs to 15 residues. CDR3 sequence (DNA): TGTGCCAGCAGCCCAGTGGAGGGCCACCAAAACACCATATATTTT. Residues: CASSPVEGHQNTIYF.

This clonotype was detected many times. The chain links TRBV28 to TRBJ2-7, with D possibly TRBD2 on 5 matching bases. Germline CDR1 MDHEN, CDR2 SYDVKM. Between the trimmed V and J ends, which lost 2 bases and 2 bases, there was a span of 10 bases. This CDR3 is 14 amino acids long. The CDR3 DNA sequence: TGTGCCAGCAGTTTACCCGACGGGACCTACGAGCAGTACTTC. It translates to CASSLPDGTYEQYF.

At least ten counts were recorded for this clonotype. V and J are TRBV9 and TRBJ1-4; TRBD1 matches 11 bases. The CDR3 consists of 15 residues. J lost 8 bases, V lost 3 bases, and 6 bases had no gene match. The germline V gene has CDR1 SGDLS and CDR2 YYNGEE. CDR3 bases: TGTGCCAGCAGCGGCGGACAGGGGGCTCGAGAAAAACTGTTTTTT. Protein product: CASSGGQGAREKLFF. Variable domain in full (rest from reference TRBV9 and TRBJ1-4): DSGVTQTPKHLITATGQRVTLRCSPRSGDLSVYWYQQSLDQGLQFLIQYYNGEERAKGNILERFSAQQFPDLHSELNLSSLELGDSALYFCASSGGQGAREKLFFGSGTQLSVL.

In regard to this clonotype: One junction end disagrees with the germline gene, perhaps due to a read error. This chain uses TRBV4-3 with TRBJ2-3, with 7 bases fitting TRBD1. The CDR3 loop spans 16 amino acids. CDR1 and CDR2 (germline): LGHNA, YSLEER. Here the CDR3 DNA reads TGCGCCGGCAGCCAAGACAGGGCCCGGGGCACAGATACGCAGTACTTT. This encodes CAGSQDRARGTDTQYF.

J is TRBJ2-7 and V is TRBV27; 8 bases fit TRBD2. This CDR3 is built from 15 residues. The V segment lost 3 bases and the J segment 0 bases; nucleotides outside the gene matches: 4. In germline, CDR1 is MNHEY, CDR2 SMNVEV (reference sequence). This chain's CDR3 is CASSFSGLVSYEQYF. CDR3 bases: TGTGCCAGCAGTTTTTCGGGACTAGTCTCCTACGAGCAGTACTTC.

This clonotype has only a few counts. J is TRBJ2-5 and V is TRBV11-3; 8 bases agree with TRBD2. Per germline, CDR1 SGHNT and CDR2 YENEEA. Germline trimming cut 5 bases from V and 4 bases from J; bases unmatched to any gene: 6. The CDR3 contains 14 residues. The CDR3 here is CASSAGTRPETQYF. The CDR3 region has the DNA TGTGCCAGCAGCGCCGGGACTAGACCAGAGACCCAGTACTTC.

This clonotype was recorded many times. This chain uses TRBV7-2 with TRBJ1-1; D might be TRBD1 (5 bases). The V end was cut by 3 bases, the J end by 6 bases, with 14 bases between. Per germline, CDR1 SGHTA and CDR2 FQGNSA. The CDR3 has 14 residues. In DNA form, the CDR3 reads TGTGCCAGCAGCTTTGGGCCCCGGGGCGCTGAAGCTTTCTTT. Protein: CASSFGPRGAEAFF.

This clonotype has only a few counts. V is TRBV19 and J is TRBJ2-7, with 11 positions matching TRBD1. The CDR3 runs 15 residues. In germline, CDR1 is LNHDA, CDR2 SQIVND (reference sequence). The V and J ends lost 4 bases and 1 base, in that order; junction bases with no gene match: 3. The CDR3 here is CASSRDRGTSYEQYF. DNA of the CDR3: TGTGCCAGTAGTAGGGACAGGGGGACTTCCTACGAGCAGTACTTC.